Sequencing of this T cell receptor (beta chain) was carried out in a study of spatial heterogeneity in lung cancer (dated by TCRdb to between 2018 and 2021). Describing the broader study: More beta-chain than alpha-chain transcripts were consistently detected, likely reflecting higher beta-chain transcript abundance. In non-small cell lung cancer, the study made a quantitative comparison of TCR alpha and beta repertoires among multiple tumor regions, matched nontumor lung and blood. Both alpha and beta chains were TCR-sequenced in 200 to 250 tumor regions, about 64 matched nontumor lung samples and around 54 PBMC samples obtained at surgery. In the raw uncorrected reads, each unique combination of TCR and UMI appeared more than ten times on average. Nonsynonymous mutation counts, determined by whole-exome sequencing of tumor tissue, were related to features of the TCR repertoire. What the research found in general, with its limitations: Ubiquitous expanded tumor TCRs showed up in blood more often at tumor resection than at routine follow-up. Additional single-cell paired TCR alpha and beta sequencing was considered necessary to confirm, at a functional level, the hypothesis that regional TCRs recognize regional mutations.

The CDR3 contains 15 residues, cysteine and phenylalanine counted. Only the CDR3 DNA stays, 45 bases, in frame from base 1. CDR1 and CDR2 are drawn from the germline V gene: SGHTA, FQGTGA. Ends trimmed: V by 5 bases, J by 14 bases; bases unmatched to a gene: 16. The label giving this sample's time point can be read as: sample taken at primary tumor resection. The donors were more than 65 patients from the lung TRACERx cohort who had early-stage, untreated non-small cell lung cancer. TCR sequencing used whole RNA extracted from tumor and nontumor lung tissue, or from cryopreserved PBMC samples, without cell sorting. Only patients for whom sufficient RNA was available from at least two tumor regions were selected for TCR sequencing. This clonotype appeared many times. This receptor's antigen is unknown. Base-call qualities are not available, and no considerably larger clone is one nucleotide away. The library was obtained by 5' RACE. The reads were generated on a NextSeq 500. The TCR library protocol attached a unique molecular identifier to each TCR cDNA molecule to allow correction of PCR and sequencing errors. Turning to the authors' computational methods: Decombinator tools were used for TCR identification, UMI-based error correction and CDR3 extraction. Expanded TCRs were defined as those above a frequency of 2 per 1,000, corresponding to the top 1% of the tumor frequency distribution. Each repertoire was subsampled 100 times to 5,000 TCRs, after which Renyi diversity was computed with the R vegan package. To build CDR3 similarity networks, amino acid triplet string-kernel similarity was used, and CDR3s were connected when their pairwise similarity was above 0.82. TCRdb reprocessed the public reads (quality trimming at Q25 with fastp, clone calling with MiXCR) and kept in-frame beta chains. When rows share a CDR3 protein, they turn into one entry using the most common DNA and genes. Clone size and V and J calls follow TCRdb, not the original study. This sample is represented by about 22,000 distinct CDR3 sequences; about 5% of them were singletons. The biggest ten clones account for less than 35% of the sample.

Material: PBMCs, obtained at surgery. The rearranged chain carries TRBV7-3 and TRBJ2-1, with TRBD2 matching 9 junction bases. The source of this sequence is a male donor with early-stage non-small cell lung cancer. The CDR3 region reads CASSPPQGSGGSKFF. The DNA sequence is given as TGTGCCAGCAGCCCTCCCCAGGGGAGCGGGGGGTCAAAGTTCTTC.